Presented here are 18 T cell receptor beta chains from one specimen sequenced in a study of blood T cell repertoires in COVID-19. Sequencing was performed with immunoSEQ multiplex PCR; in TCRdb, only in-frame clones are kept and a portion is missing. The profile covers 150,000 to 200,000 clones, with 80% to 90% appearing a single time and under 3.5% taken by the ten largest. Sequencing was done on a sample of peripheral blood. These receptor sequences come from a man aged 60 to 75 with acute or convalescent COVID-19.

V and J are TRBV7-9 and TRBJ2-1; D may be TRBD1 (5 bases). Germline values: CDR1 SEHNR, CDR2 FQNEAQ (reference sequence). The V end was cut by 5 bases, the J end by 4 bases, with 15 bases between. The CDR3 contains 15 residues. CDR3 nucleotides: TGTGCCAGCAGCGTCGACAGATACCCTTACAATGAGCAGTTCTTC. The encoded protein is CASSVDRYPYNEQFF.

The chain combines TRBV11-1 with TRBJ2-5; 7 bases are a match to TRBD1. Germline V gene sequence: CDR1 SGHAT, CDR2 FQDESV (reference sequence). The trim removed 3 bases at V and 5 bases at J, leaving 6 bases unmatched. CDR3 length: 14 amino acids. In DNA form, the CDR3 reads TGTGCCAGCAGCTTCCAAGGGGGCGTTGAGACCCAGTACTTC. Translating gives CASSFQGGVETQYF.

This chain links TRBV6-5 with TRBJ2-7; 8 nucleotides line up with TRBD2. With 6 bases clipped from V and 6 bases from J, the junction kept 10 bases outside the gene matches. CDR3 length equals 14 residues. Germline V gene data show CDR1 as MNHEY and CDR2 as SVGAGI. Here the CDR3 reads CASSREGTSREQYF. Written as DNA, the CDR3 is TGTGCCAGCAGCAGGGAAGGGACTAGTCGCGAGCAGTACTTC.

This chain uses TRBV5-1 with TRBJ2-5, with D possibly TRBD1 on 5 matching bases. Trimming took 2 bases from V and 5 from J, leaving 13 bases between them. The germline gives CDR1 SGHRS, CDR2 YFSETQ. This CDR3 contains 14 residues. CDR3 in DNA: TGCGCCAGCAGCTTCGGCAGGGCTGGGGAGACCCAGTACTTC. Translating gives CASSFGRAGETQYF.

The chain joins TRBV5-4 to TRBJ2-4, with a possible D match to TRBD1 (6 bases). Germline loops: CDR1 SGHNT, CDR2 YYREEE (reference sequence). Trimming took 5 bases from V and 0 from J, leaving 12 bases between them. The CDR3 is made up of 15 amino acids. CDR3 DNA sequence: TGTGCCAGCAGTGACAAAGGGGGAGCCAAAAACATTCAGTACTTC. Amino acid sequence: CASSDKGGAKNIQYF.

This clone was detected a few times. The chain is built from TRBV28 and TRBJ2-5, with TRBD1 as a possible D gene (6 bases). Germline assignment: CDR1 MDHEN and CDR2 SYDVKM. This CDR3 comprises 17 residues. V was pared by 9 bases and J by 2 bases, with 25 bases between. CDR3 loop: CASRTQGRQLKQETQYF. Written as DNA, the CDR3 is TGTGCCAGTAGAACACAGGGAAGGCAGCTGAAACAAGAGACCCAGTACTTC.

The rearrangement joins TRBV10-3 to TRBJ1-1; a possible D gene is TRBD1 (6 bases). Germline V gene sequence: CDR1 ENHRY, CDR2 SYGVKD. V dropped 3 bases and J dropped 1 base, with 18 bases sitting between them. The CDR3 sequence is 17 residues long. The CDR3 here is CAISERGSGQGNTEAFF. In DNA, the CDR3 is TGTGCCATCAGTGAAAGGGGGAGCGGTCAGGGGAACACTGAAGCTTTCTTT.

The chain uses TRBV28 and TRBJ2-7; TRBD2 might be the D (6 bases). The ends were cut back, 8 bases at V and 2 bases at J, with 19 bases in the middle. The CDR3 is 15 amino acids. Germline CDR1 reads MDHEN; CDR2 reads SYDVKM. CDR3 sequence reads: CASRTSGTGAYEQYF. The CDR3 region has the DNA TGTGCCAGCCGAACCTCCGGGACGGGGGCCTACGAGCAGTACTTC.

V and J are TRBV6-5 and TRBJ2-1; D may be TRBD2 (6 bases). CDR1 and CDR2 (germline): MNHEY, SVGAGI. The CDR3 has 15 amino acids. V gave up 6 bases and J gave up 7 bases, with 19 bases separating them. The CDR3, as DNA: TGTGCCAGCAGCCCCCCGGCGGGGCAGCTAAATGAGCAGTTCTTC. It specifies CASSPPAGQLNEQFF.

V usage is TRBV5-1 and J usage is TRBJ2-7; the D is unclear. The CDR3 has 12 amino acids. Germline lookup yields CDR1 SGHRS and CDR2 YFSETQ. V lost 0 bases to trimming and J lost 3 bases, with 4 bases between them. CDR3 region: CASSLDGYEQYF. For the CDR3, the DNA is TGCGCCAGCAGCTTGGACGGCTACGAGCAGTACTTC.

The CDR3 here is CASSPSPGTPVSGANVLTF. CDR3 DNA sequence: TGTGCCAGCAGCCCTTCCCCCGGGACACCCGTAAGTGGGGCCAACGTCCTGACTTTC. The chain couples TRBV7-6 to TRBJ2-6, with D possibly being TRBD1 (6 bases). The CDR3 has 19 amino acids. Looked up from germline, CDR1 is SGHVS and CDR2 is FNYEAQ. V dropped 5 bases and J dropped 3 bases, with 23 bases sitting between them.

The gene calls are TRBV27 and TRBJ1-1; D unclear. Germline CDR1 and CDR2: MNHEY and SMNVEV (reference sequence). V lost 6 bases and J 0 bases, leaving 8 bases between the germline ends. The CDR3 has 13 residues. The CDR3 region has the DNA TGTGCCAGCAGGAACACAATGAACACTGAAGCTTTCTTT. Translating it yields CASRNTMNTEAFF.

This chain connects TRBV28 to TRBJ2-7, with 12 bases fitting TRBD2. This CDR3 has 15 residues. Germline CDR1 is MDHEN and CDR2 is SYDVKM. Trimming at V came to 4 bases and at J to 5 bases, leaving 6 bases not matched to a gene. CDR3 in amino acids: CASSYRTSGVHEQYF. The CDR3 coding sequence is TGTGCCAGCAGTTACAGGACTAGCGGGGTCCACGAGCAGTACTTC.

The chain employs TRBV27 and TRBJ2-5, with 16 positions matching TRBD2. The CDR3 runs to 17 residues. Germline V gene lookup returns CDR1 MNHEY and CDR2 SMNVEV (reference sequence). The ends lost 2 bases at V and 7 bases at J; junction bases unmatched: 7. The CDR3 bases are TGTGCCAGCAGTTTAAGAGGGACTAGCGGGGGGGGTGGGACCCAGTACTTC. Encoded protein: CASSLRGTSGGGGTQYF.

The rearrangement links TRBV27 to TRBJ1-1; 7 positions agree with TRBD1. The V and J ends lost 3 bases and 7 bases, in that order; junction bases with no gene match: 5. Germline V gives CDR1 MNHEY, CDR2 SMNVEV (reference sequence). CDR3 length: 13 amino acids. CDR3 DNA: TGTGCCAGCAGTTTTACAGGGGCGCATGAAGCTTTCTTT. Its protein is CASSFTGAHEAFF.

This clone occurred once. The rearrangement joins TRBV3-1 (or the pseudogene TRBV3-2) to TRBJ2-2; no clear D gene. CDR1 is LGHDT, CDR2 YNNKEL, per germline (reference sequence). The CDR3 sequence is 15 residues long. V shed 3 bases and J shed 3 bases, with 11 bases lying between them. CDR3 protein: CASSHPRRDTGELFF. Written as DNA, the CDR3 is TGTGCCAGCAGCCACCCGCGGAGAGACACCGGGGAGCTGTTTTTT.

In DNA form, the CDR3 reads TGTGCCAGCGGGGGGAGGGGCGGGAGGACCTCCTACGAGCAGTACTTC. This translates into CASGGRGGRTSYEQYF. V and J are TRBV27 and TRBJ2-7, with 8 bases aligning to TRBD2. This CDR3 spans 16 amino acids. CDR1 and CDR2 from the germline V gene are MNHEY and SMNVEV (reference sequence). The trim removed 8 bases at V and 0 bases at J, leaving 12 bases unmatched.

This clone has just one count. The same CDR3 also results from other DNA sequences found in this sample. CDR3 amino acids: CASSFNSGNTIYF. In DNA, the CDR3 is TGTGCCAGCAGTTTTAACTCTGGAAACACCATATATTTT. The chain joins TRBV12-3 or TRBV12-4 to TRBJ1-3; unclear D gene. V was pared by 3 bases and J by 0 bases, with 3 bases between. This CDR3 is 13 amino acids long.